Here is one T cell receptor beta chain with its context. Generated by immunoSEQ multiplex PCR, the TCRdb table keeps only in-frame clones and is missing some. This table holds some 11,000 clones, about 84% found once. The CDR3 is 11 amino acids. The V end was cut by 2 bases, the J end by 4 bases, with 2 bases between. Germline V CDR1 and CDR2: KGHSH, LQKENI. These data originate in a study of follicular helper T cells after annual influenza vaccination. The chain is built from TRBV18 and TRBJ2-5, with D uncertain. The TCR originated in an adult who received the influenza vaccine. The sample in question was CXCR5- memory CD4+ T cells sorted from blood, obtained 6 weeks after influenza vaccination. The chain's CDR3 is CASSPGETQYF. The CDR3 DNA reads TGTGCCAGCTCACCAGGAGAGACCCAGTACTTC.